This T cell receptor beta chain is from a study of technical replicates of blood from several donors. The CDR3 sequence is 14 residues long. Germline CDR1 reads SGHTA; CDR2 reads FQGTGA. V gave up 6 bases and J gave up 0 bases, with 11 bases separating them. Profiled with immunoSEQ multiplex PCR; TCRdb holds only in-frame clones, not every one. This repertoire shows roughly 56,000 clones, about 95% found once; its top ten account for about 3.2%. The sequenced material came from PBMCs. The receptor's source is a human donor in good health. Some clones in this sample may be carry-over from other donors' samples. The rearrangement joins TRBV7-3 to TRBJ1-1; tentative D call: TRBD1 (5 bases). The CDR3 sequence is CASSFDRLNTEAFF. DNA for the CDR3: TGTGCCAGCAGTTTCGACAGATTGAACACTGAAGCTTTCTTT.